Presented here are 16 T cell receptor beta chains from one specimen sequenced in a study of OX40 agonist ivuxolimab in advanced cancers. This table comes from immunoSEQ multiplex PCR, and its TCRdb copy is limited to in-frame clones, with some not included. The sample holds about 15,000 clones, approximately 80% seen once. The source was CD4+ or CD8+ T cells sorted from blood, collected in a trial of the OX40 agonist ivuxolimab. The source is an adult with an advanced solid tumor such as melanoma, head and neck, liver or kidney cancer.

The chain has TRBV7-2 and TRBJ1-1, with D possibly TRBD1 on 5 matching bases. There are 13 residues in the CDR3. Trimming took off 3 bases at V and 7 bases at J, with 12 bases between the two ends. Germline lookup yields CDR1 SGHTA and CDR2 FQGNSA. DNA of the CDR3: TGTGCCAGCAGCTTCTGGGACGGGGGTGAAGCTTTCTTT. Residues: CASSFWDGGEAFF.

This clone has only one observation. V is TRBV19 and J is TRBJ1-1; a weak D match, TRBD1 (5 bases). The V and J ends lost 3 bases and 3 bases respectively, with 11 bases between them. Germline V gene lookup returns CDR1 LNHDA and CDR2 SQIVND (reference sequence). The CDR3 extends over 14 amino acids. The CDR3 coding sequence is TGTGCCAGTAGTATTAGGGGCGCGGACACTGAAGCTTTCTTT. It codes for CASSIRGADTEAFF.

The genes are TRBV6-5 and TRBJ2-1, with 7 bases aligning to TRBD2. The V segment lost 2 bases and the J segment 6 bases; nucleotides outside the gene matches: 7. The V gene's germline CDR1 is MNHEY and CDR2 SVGAGI. CDR3 length equals 15 residues. The CDR3 reads CASSYERGWGNEQFF. In DNA form, the CDR3 reads TGTGCCAGCAGTTACGAGCGGGGATGGGGCAATGAGCAGTTCTTC.

This clone was seen only once. The chain has TRBV25-1 and TRBJ1-2; D unclear. V lost 1 base, J lost 1 base, and 13 bases lay in between. The CDR3 extends over 16 amino acids. The germline gives CDR1 MGHDK, CDR2 SYGVNS. The CDR3 sequence is CASSEWVDDNNYGYTF. CDR3 in DNA: TGTGCCAGCAGTGAATGGGTGGACGACAATAACTATGGCTACACCTTC.

The rearrangement links TRBV5-1 to TRBJ1-3; D remains unclear. CDR3 length equals 16 residues. Germline assignment: CDR1 SGHRS and CDR2 YFSETQ. V lost 3 bases and J lost 0, with 13 bases in between. In nucleotides, the CDR3 is TGCGCCAGCAGCTCTCCGACAACTTTCTCTGGAAACACCATATATTTT. It is translated as CASSSPTTFSGNTIYF.

V and J are TRBV27 and TRBJ2-5; 9 bases map to TRBD1. The length of the CDR3 is 17 residues. Germline assignment: CDR1 MNHEY and CDR2 SMNVEV (reference sequence). V lost 0 bases and J lost 2; bases outside the gene matches: 7. CDR3 loop: CASSLSWTGEVQETQYF. The CDR3 bases are TGTGCCAGCAGTTTATCGTGGACAGGGGAGGTTCAAGAGACCCAGTACTTC.

The chain joins TRBV19 to TRBJ1-1; unclear D gene. The V and J ends lost 8 bases and 7 bases respectively, with 14 bases between them. This CDR3 is built from 12 residues. CDR1 and CDR2 from the germline V gene are LNHDA and SQIVND (reference sequence). The chain's CDR3 is CASPNLAGEAFF. Written as DNA, the CDR3 is TGTGCCAGTCCGAACTTGGCAGGTGAAGCTTTCTTT. Based on the CDR3 plus reference TRBV19 and TRBJ1-1, the full variable domain is DGGITQSPKYLFRKEGQNVTLSCEQNLNHDAMYWYRQDPGQGLRLIYYSQIVNDFQKGDIAEGYSVSREKKESFPLTVTSAQKNPTAFYLCASPNLAGEAFFGQGTRLTVV.

This chain joins TRBV7-3 and TRBJ2-7; 7 bases line up with TRBD1. The CDR3 totals 14 residues. The germline gives CDR1 SGHTA, CDR2 FQGTGA. V lost 5 bases and J lost 2; bases outside the gene matches: 6. Written as DNA, the CDR3 is TGTGCCAGCAGCAGTACAGGGGATGCCTACGAGCAGTACTTC. Its protein product is CASSSTGDAYEQYF.

In its sample, this clone was seen a few times. This sample also contains other DNA sequences that code for the same CDR3. The chain carries TRBV30 and TRBJ2-7, with 9 bases identical to TRBD1. Per germline, CDR1 GTSNPN and CDR2 SVGIG (reference sequence). This CDR3 has 14 amino acids. V gave up 0 bases and J gave up 4 bases; unmatched junction bases: 4. The CDR3: CAWSVGTGRYEQYF. Here the CDR3 DNA reads TGTGCCTGGAGTGTAGGGACAGGGAGGTACGAGCAGTACTTC.

V usage is TRBV10-3 and J usage is TRBJ1-5; 8 bases align to TRBD1. Germline CDR1 is ENHRY and CDR2 is SYGVKD. V shed 5 bases, J shed 2 bases, and the junction held 11 bases outside the gene matches. This CDR3 has 17 residues. The CDR3 coding sequence is TGTGCCATCAGTCCAGATATTTCGACAGGGGGCAATCAGCCCCAGCATTTT. This sequence encodes CAISPDISTGGNQPQHF.

The sample holds a few counts of this clone. V is TRBV7-2 and J is TRBJ2-7, with D hard to call. Germline V lookup: CDR1 SGHTA, CDR2 FQGNSA. Between the trimmed V and J ends, which lost 1 base and 0 bases, there was a span of 7 bases. The CDR3 covers 14 residues. The CDR3 sequence is CASSLEGYSYEQYF. The CDR3 coding sequence is TGTGCCAGCAGCTTAGAAGGGTACTCCTACGAGCAGTACTTC.

The V and J genes are TRBV10-2 and TRBJ1-5; D not resolved. Trimming removed 4 bases at V and 5 bases at J, with 9 bases between. CDR1 and CDR2 from the germline V gene are WSHSY and SAAADI. The CDR3 is 13 amino acids. The CDR3: CASSGSAYQPQHF. The CDR3 DNA sequence: TGCGCCAGCAGTGGTTCAGCCTATCAGCCCCAGCATTTT.

DNA of the CDR3: TGTGCCAGCAGTGACCCCGTATGCGGACAGGGTCCCTTTGCAACTAATGAAAAACTGTTTTTT. This gives the protein CASSDPVCGQGPFATNEKLFF. The chain recombines TRBV6-4 with TRBJ1-4; TRBD1 aligns across 8 bases. The CDR3 loop spans 21 amino acids. In germline, CDR1 is MRHNA, CDR2 SNTAGT. Trimming cost V 2 bases and J 0 bases; bases outside gene matches: 17.

The V call is TRBV9, the J call TRBJ2-5; 11 nucleotides line up with TRBD2. In germline, CDR1 is SGDLS, CDR2 YYNGEE. V shed 6 bases and J 3 bases; nucleotides not matched to a gene: 4. This CDR3 is 14 amino acids long. The DNA for the CDR3 is TGTGCCAGCACTCTAGCGGGGGGTAAAGAGACCCAGTACTTC. Encoded protein: CASTLAGGKETQYF.

The chain has TRBV4-2 and TRBJ1-2; D is unclear. V lost 0 bases and J 2 bases, leaving 4 bases between the germline ends. CDR3 length: 13 residues. In germline, CDR1 is LGHNA, CDR2 YNFKEQ. The CDR3 reads CASSQENNYGYTF. CDR3 sequence (DNA): TGTGCCAGCAGCCAAGAGAACAACTATGGCTACACCTTC.

V gene TRBV28 combines with J gene TRBJ2-1, with 10 bases matching TRBD1. The germline V gene encodes CDR1 MDHEN and CDR2 SYDVKM. Trimming took 4 bases from V and 6 from J; bases not matched to a gene: 18. The CDR3 sequence is 19 residues long. DNA of the CDR3: TGTGCCAGCAGTTCCTCTTTTACTCATCCCGGGACAGGGGTCAATGAGCAGTTCTTC. Protein: CASSSSFTHPGTGVNEQFF. The variable domain in full, completed from reference TRBV28 and TRBJ2-1, reads DVKVTQSSRYLVKRTGEKVFLECVQDMDHENMFWYRQDPGLGLRLIYFSYDVKMKEKGDIPEGYSVSREKKERFSLILESASTNQTSMYLCASSSSFTHPGTGVNEQFFGPGTRLTVL.